This T cell receptor beta chain was identified during a study of neurological immune-mediated disorders. This sample's time point: longitudinal time-point 1 (baseline). Unsorted libraries used 2 million PBMCs kept at -80 degrees C. The cDNA came from 5'RACE with 10-nucleotide random UMIs. TCRdb independently ran MiXCR on the 5' RACE reads; one entry per CDR3 protein. The sample has around 69,000 distinct CDR3 sequences, roughly 10% seen once. This clonotype was observed at least ten times. Germline-derived CDR1 and CDR2 are LGHDT and YNNKEL (reference sequence). The V gene end was trimmed by 1 base and the J gene end by 5 bases; junction bases not matched to a gene: 15. The CDR3 is 18 amino acids.

This sequence originates from a man aged 30 to 45 in good health. Sequencing was carried out using PBMCs. The V call is TRBV3-1, the J call TRBJ2-3; 7 bases fit TRBD2. The chain's CDR3 is CASSQGSLVGGPRDTQYF. CDR3 DNA sequence: TGTGCCAGCAGCCAAGGCTCCCTCGTGGGAGGGCCGAGAGATACGCAGTATTTT.